The 6 T cell receptor beta chains listed next were all sequenced from one sample in a study of blood T cell repertoires in COVID-19. Clones were read by immunoSEQ multiplex PCR, and TCRdb kept only the in-frame ones, dropping some. The sample shows fewer than 200,000 clones, 85% of them seen only once. The sample was peripheral blood. The receptors were gathered from a human donor with acute or convalescent COVID-19. The donor label of this sample is uncertain.

The V call is TRBV7-3, the J call TRBJ1-3, with no clear D. V was pared by 1 base and J by 2 bases, with 9 bases between. This CDR3 has 15 residues. CDR1 and CDR2 from the germline V gene are SGHTA and FQGTGA. The CDR3 sequence is CASSLNSGTGNTIYF. CDR3 nucleotide sequence: TGTGCCAGCAGCTTAAATTCCGGGACTGGAAACACCATATATTTT.

There are a few counts of this clone. The rearrangement uses TRBV7-2 and TRBJ2-1, with 9 bases aligning to TRBD1. V lost 5 bases, J lost 13 bases, and 6 bases stayed unmatched. The germline CDR1 and CDR2 sequences are SGHTA and FQGNSA. The CDR3 extends over 12 amino acids. The CDR3 nucleotides read TGTGCCAGCAGCCTTGACAGGGGGACTCAGTTCTTC. Amino acids: CASSLDRGTQFF.

The rearrangement uses TRBV7-2 and TRBJ2-1; 11 bases map to TRBD2. CDR1 and CDR2 (germline): SGHTA, FQGNSA. V was clipped by 0 bases and J by 4 bases; unmatched bases: 14. This CDR3 region has 20 residues. CDR3 in DNA: TGTGCCAGCAGCTTAGCGGGCCTAGCGGGGGGCCCACCCTATTACAATGAGCAGTTCTTC. Translating it yields CASSLAGLAGGPPYYNEQFF.

Only a few counts were recorded for this clone. The chain combines TRBV9 with TRBJ1-6, with a tentative D call TRBD1 (5 bases). V lost 7 bases and J lost 5, with 40 bases in between. Germline CDR1 reads SGDLS; CDR2 reads YYNGEE. This CDR3 contains 23 residues. The CDR3, as DNA: TGTGCCAGCGCACTTTATTTGGGAGGGAGGCTTGGACACAGCCGCCCACATAATTCACCCCTCCACTTT. It is translated as CASALYLGGRLGHSRPHNSPLHF.

The chain couples TRBV7-2 to TRBJ2-3, with a tentative D call TRBD2 (6 bases). The CDR3 spans 13 residues. The ends were cut back, 5 bases at V and 6 bases at J, with 12 bases in the middle. The germline V gene encodes CDR1 SGHTA and CDR2 FQGNSA. The CDR3 here is CASSPRAGDTQYF. As DNA, the CDR3 is TGTGCCAGCAGCCCCCGGGCGGGGGATACGCAGTATTTT. Filled out from reference TRBV7-2 and TRBJ2-3, the complete variable domain reads GAGVSQSPSNKVTEKGKDVELRCDPISGHTALYWYRQSLGQGLEFLIYFQGNSAPDKSGLPSDRFSAERTGGSVSTLTIQRTQQEDSAVYLCASSPRAGDTQYFGPGTRLTVL.

The chain has TRBV28 and TRBJ1-1; D is uncertain. CDR1 is MDHEN, CDR2 SYDVKM, per germline. The CDR3 contains 12 residues. With 5 bases removed from V and 0 bases from J, the gap between germline ends came to 4 bases. The DNA of the CDR3 is TGTGCCAGCAGTATTATGAACACTGAAGCTTTCTTT. This encodes CASSIMNTEAFF.